The 21 T cell receptor beta chains below all came from one sample that was sequenced in a study of cytomegalovirus exposure and HLA in healthy donors. In the PCR, 60 Vbeta and 13 Jbeta primers were used. TCRdb's table, derived via immunoSEQ multiplex PCR, lists solely in-frame clones and lacks some. The sample lists 100,000 to 150,000 clones, 84% occurring once. Sequencing was performed on PBMCs. The receptor source for this set is a woman aged 18-29 years in good health and CMV-seropositive.

The V gene is TRBV2, the J gene TRBJ2-5; D may be TRBD1 (6 bases). Trimming took 7 bases from V and 9 from J, leaving 27 bases between them. The CDR3 runs to 16 residues. The germline V gene encodes CDR1 SNHLY and CDR2 FYNNEI. DNA of the CDR3: TGTGCCAGCATAAAGTCGGAATGGGAACAGGGTCAGTCCCAGTACTTC. It specifies CASIKSEWEQGQSQYF.

This sequence joins TRBV7-8 and TRBJ2-5; D gene ambiguous. The closer fit of TRBJ2-7 to the DNA end suggests the J call may be wrong. The V gene's germline CDR1 is SGHVS and CDR2 FQNEAQ. This CDR3 has 14 amino acids. The CDR3 DNA is TGTGCCAGCAGCTTAGATGCTATATCCTACGAGCAGTACTTC. This codes for CASSLDAISYEQYF.

The chain employs TRBV7-2 and TRBJ1-1; D is perhaps TRBD1 (5 bases). V lost 0 bases, J lost 11 bases, and 13 bases lay in between. The germline V gene has CDR1 SGHTA and CDR2 FQGNSA. CDR3 length: 13 residues. The CDR3 DNA is TGTGCCAGCAGCTTAGCAGGGGCGCGTATTGCTTTCTTT. Its protein product is CASSLAGARIAFF.

The genes are TRBV7-3 and TRBJ1-2; the match to TRBD1 covers 9 bases. V lost 2 bases to trimming and J lost 8 bases; unmatched junction nucleotides: 6. The CDR3 loop spans 14 amino acids. The germline V gene encodes CDR1 SGHTA and CDR2 FQGTGA. In DNA, the CDR3 is TGTGCCAGCAGCTTAGGGGGACAGGGTTACGGCTACACCTTC. Translating it yields CASSLGGQGYGYTF.

About this clone itself: The junction and the germline gene differ at one end; a read error may be behind it. The CDR3 loop reads CVSRKGQGGRQPQHF. CDR3 nucleotides: TGCGTCAGCAGAAAGGGACAGGGAGGGCGGCAGCCCCAGCATTTT. This chain connects TRBV4-1 to TRBJ1-5; 9 bases agree with TRBD1. The CDR3 has 15 residues. Germline CDR1 MGHRA, CDR2 YSYEKL.

This clone was observed a handful of times. The chain has TRBV5-6 and TRBJ2-3, with no clear D. Per germline, CDR1 SGHDT and CDR2 YYEEEE. V was pared by 1 base and J by 0 bases, with 12 bases between. The CDR3 runs 16 residues. CDR3 loop: CASSLPHVTSTDTQYF. CDR3 in DNA: TGTGCCAGCAGCTTGCCCCACGTTACTAGCACAGATACGCAGTATTTT.

The chain recombines TRBV4-2 with TRBJ2-5, with D perhaps matching TRBD2 (6 bases). This CDR3 region has 16 residues. Germline CDR1 reads LGHNA; CDR2 reads YNFKEQ. Trimming took 0 bases from V and 1 from J, leaving 12 bases between them. The CDR3 region is CASSQEVAAGQETQYF. Written as DNA, the CDR3 is TGTGCCAGCAGCCAAGAAGTGGCAGCGGGCCAAGAGACCCAGTACTTC.

This chain links TRBV6-5 with TRBJ1-2; no clear D gene. The V and J ends lost 7 bases and 7 bases respectively, with 13 bases between them. The germline gives CDR1 MNHEY, CDR2 SVGAGI. CDR3 length: 12 amino acids. CDR3: CASISHSSGYTF. The DNA of the CDR3 is TGTGCCAGCATATCACATTCAAGTGGCTACACCTTC.

The gene calls are TRBV28 and TRBJ2-1; D ambiguous. Germline V CDR1 and CDR2: MDHEN, SYDVKM. The CDR3 contains 13 residues. Trimming removed 2 bases from V and 9 bases from J, with 11 bases in between. CDR3 bases: TGTGCCAGCAGTTTAACCGACCCGGGTGAGCAGTTCTTC. This encodes CASSLTDPGEQFF.

The V and J genes are TRBV4-1 and TRBJ1-2, with TRBD1 matching over 9 bases. This CDR3 is 15 amino acids long. J lost 5 bases, V lost 4 bases, and 8 bases had no gene match. Germline V gives CDR1 MGHRA, CDR2 YSYEKL. Written as DNA, the CDR3 is TGCGCCAGCAGCCGCGTCACAGGGGGCGCGTATGGCTACACCTTC. As protein: CASSRVTGGAYGYTF.

The chain carries TRBV28 and TRBJ2-5; 11 positions match TRBD2. The end of the DNA fits TRBJ2-7 better, so the J call may be wrong. CDR3 size: 15 residues. Germline V CDR1 and CDR2: MDHEN, SYDVKM. The CDR3 coding sequence is TGTGCCAGCAGGTTGGGGACTAGCGGACCCTACGAGCAGTACTTC. This gives the protein CASRLGTSGPYEQYF.

The chain has TRBV6-1 and TRBJ1-5; no clear D. The CDR3 length is 15 residues. V lost 4 bases and J 1 base, leaving 11 bases between the germline ends. In germline, CDR1 is MNHNS, CDR2 SASEGT. CDR3 loop: CASSGEGRSNQPQHF. The DNA of the CDR3 is TGTGCCAGCAGTGGAGAAGGGAGGAGCAATCAGCCCCAGCATTTT.

The chain carries TRBV2 and TRBJ2-6, with a weak D call TRBD2 (6 bases). Germline V lookup: CDR1 SNHLY, CDR2 FYNNEI. With 1 base removed from V and 4 bases from J, the gap between germline ends came to 14 bases. The CDR3 consists of 17 residues. CDR3: CASSEGRLGAGANVLTF. As DNA, the CDR3 is TGTGCCAGCAGTGAAGGGAGACTAGGGGCAGGGGCCAACGTCCTGACTTTC.

The chain employs TRBV30 and TRBJ2-2; 10 bases fit TRBD1. Trimming cost V 3 bases and J 4 bases; bases outside gene matches: 5. The germline V gene has CDR1 GTSNPN and CDR2 SVGIG (reference sequence). The CDR3 runs 15 residues. For the CDR3, the DNA is TGTGCCTGGAGGACAGGGGGCGCGGGCACCGGGGAGCTGTTTTTT. As protein: CAWRTGGAGTGELFF.

This chain connects TRBV4-1 to TRBJ2-7, with D tentatively TRBD2 (7 bases). Germline CDR1 MGHRA, CDR2 YSYEKL. There are 17 residues in the CDR3. V lost 0 bases to trimming and J lost 1 base, with 16 bases between them. CDR3 in DNA: TGCGCCAGCAGCCAAGATCGGGGGGCTGGGGTATCCTACGAGCAGTACTTC. This translates into CASSQDRGAGVSYEQYF.

This chain connects TRBV28 to TRBJ2-2, with TRBD1 as a possible D gene (5 bases). Trimming left V 11 bases short and J 4 bases short, with 11 bases between. The CDR3 totals 12 residues. Looked up from germline, CDR1 is MDHEN and CDR2 is SYDVKM. Written as DNA, the CDR3 is TGTGCCGGATCAAGGGGCACCGGGGAGCTGTTTTTT. Residues: CAGSRGTGELFF.

The chain uses TRBV19 and TRBJ2-1; TRBD2 matches 11 bases. Unmatched junction bases numbered 5, after V lost 2 bases and J lost 2 bases. Germline V gene lookup returns CDR1 LNHDA and CDR2 SQIVND (reference sequence). The CDR3 spans 17 residues. The CDR3 nucleotides read TGTGCCAGTAGTATAAAACCGGGACTAGCGGCCTACAATGAGCAGTTCTTC. Residues: CASSIKPGLAAYNEQFF.

This rearrangement joins TRBV29-1 to TRBJ2-3, with TRBD2 matching over 11 bases. The CDR3 length is 18 residues. Germline V lookup: CDR1 SQVTM, CDR2 ANQGSEA. With V trimmed by 0 bases and J by 4 bases, 12 bases remained unmatched. CDR3 bases: TGCAGCGTTGAAGAGGTACTAGCGGGGGCGACCTATTCAGATACGCAGTATTTT. Protein sequence: CSVEEVLAGATYSDTQYF.

This clone was found once. This sequence joins TRBV6-1 and TRBJ2-1; 11 bases fit TRBD2. The germline CDR1 and CDR2 sequences are MNHNS and SASEGT. V lost 2 bases, J lost 1 base, and 10 bases stayed unmatched. CDR3 length: 19 amino acids. The DNA for the CDR3 is TGTGCCAGCAGTGAATTCGGGGGGGGGACTAGCGGATCCTACAATGAGCAGTTCTTC. It is translated as CASSEFGGGTSGSYNEQFF.

A word on this clone: Other DNA sequences in the same sample also yield this CDR3. J is TRBJ2-1 and V is TRBV9; 7 bases map to TRBD2. CDR1 is SGDLS and CDR2 is YYNGEE in the germline V gene. This CDR3 spans 15 amino acids. The junction had 3 bases not matched to a gene; V was cut back by 2 bases and J by 1 base. The CDR3 is CASSVGGGSYNEQFF. The CDR3 DNA reads TGTGCCAGCAGCGTGGGGGGAGGGTCCTACAATGAGCAGTTCTTC.

The J gene is TRBJ2-5, the V gene TRBV19, with 14 bases matching TRBD2. The CDR3 consists of 17 residues. CDR1 and CDR2 (germline): LNHDA, SQIVND (reference sequence). J gave up 5 bases and V 2 bases, and 7 bases lay outside the gene matches. In nucleotides, the CDR3 is TGTGCCAGTAGTATAACAGGGACTAGCGGGGGACGGGAGACCCAGTACTTC. Its protein product is CASSITGTSGGRETQYF.